The clone carrying this T cell receptor beta chain was recorded at least ten times. What it binds is not known. This sample was included in a study of T-cell memory formation after mild COVID-19. Whole-study context: Largely, the TCR clusters proved donor specific.

Germline V lookup: CDR1 LNHNV, CDR2 YYDKDF (reference sequence). The length of the CDR3 is 15 residues. The V gene end was trimmed by 7 bases and the J gene end by 5 bases; junction bases not matched to a gene: 10. General observations from the study: CD4+ contracting clones lay mainly in CM and EM, CD8+ ones in EMRA. Certain responding clones were present in pre-infection memory, suggesting participation of cross-reactive memory.

Barcoded TCR alpha and TCR beta cDNA libraries with UMIs came from 5'RACE using constant-segment primers. TCRdb passed the 5' RACE reads through MiXCR, listing each CDR3 protein once. The sample includes 580,000 or so distinct CDR3 sequences, 15% to 20% of them seen just once. The genes are TRBV15 and TRBJ2-1, with 8 bases matching TRBD1. Sequencing was performed on PBMCs or a T cell subset sorted from them (not recorded which). This receptor was obtained from an adult woman who had mild COVID-19 (a few samples of this study predate the infection). Cell type and time point are not known. The CDR3 sequence is CATKSRTGMDNEQFF. DNA for the CDR3: TGTGCCACCAAGTCTAGGACAGGGATGGACAATGAGCAGTTCTTC.